Here is one TCR beta chain with its context. Its specificity is not known. There are 15 residues in the CDR3. Germline V lookup: CDR1 SEHNR, CDR2 FQNEAQ (reference sequence). V was clipped by 6 bases and J by 5 bases; unmatched bases: 10. The data were obtained in a study of beta chain features in type 1 diabetes. Findings and caveats of the study: Sampled from patients, naive, central memory and Treg TCRB repertoires appeared more similar than those sampled from healthy donors. There was a moderate but significant shortening of TCRB CDR3s in all four CD4+ subsets of Type 1 diabetes patients. With patients and controls alike, PCR might favor shorter templates to an equal degree.

Reverse transcribing all isolated RNA meant expressed TCRB transcripts were sequenced. Clones were sequenced by immunoSEQ multiplex PCR, and TCRdb holds only the in-frame ones, with some missing. Of 130,000 to 150,000 clones listed, about 13% are singletons. CD4+ naive, central memory, regulatory and stem cell-like memory cells were sorted via CD45RO/CCR7/CD25/CD127/CD95/CD27. Sample: central memory CD4+ T cells from blood. The chain combines TRBV7-9 with TRBJ2-3, with 8 nucleotides matching TRBD2. This clonotype originated in a man aged 18 to 29 with type 1 diabetes. The CDR3 spells CASSIAGRTIDTQYF. CDR3 DNA sequence: TGTGCCAGCAGTATAGCGGGGCGAACAATAGATACGCAGTATTTT.